These 17 T cell receptor beta chains originate from one sample sequenced in a study of blood T cell repertoires in COVID-19. Profiled with immunoSEQ multiplex PCR; TCRdb holds only in-frame clones, not every one. The sample carries tens of thousands of clones, around 90% recorded once. The specimen was peripheral blood. These TCRs come from a middle-aged man with acute or convalescent COVID-19.

V gene TRBV6-5 combines with J gene TRBJ2-1, with 12 bases identical to TRBD2. V trimming: 0 bases; J trimming: 8 bases; junction bases outside the gene matches: 2. The CDR3 is 15 residues long. CDR1 and CDR2 from the germline V gene are MNHEY and SVGAGI. CDR3 residues: CASSYSLAGGYEQFF. DNA for the CDR3: TGTGCCAGCAGTTACTCACTAGCGGGAGGTTATGAGCAGTTCTTC.

The chain uses TRBV18 and TRBJ1-2, with 8 bases identical to TRBD1. CDR1 and CDR2 (germline): KGHSH, LQKENI. The CDR3 has 15 amino acids. V was clipped by 3 bases and J by 3 bases; unmatched bases: 6. CDR3: CASSPSSDRDYGYTF. In DNA form, the CDR3 reads TGTGCCAGCTCACCCTCCTCGGACAGGGACTATGGCTACACCTTC.

The chain employs TRBV27 and TRBJ2-2; TRBD1 might be the D (5 bases). Trimming removed 1 base from V and 4 bases from J, with 10 bases in between. The CDR3 has 15 amino acids. Germline lookup yields CDR1 MNHEY and CDR2 SMNVEV (reference sequence). CDR3 sequence (DNA): TGTGCCAGCAGTTTATACAGGCAACTCACCGGGGAGCTGTTTTTT. Protein: CASSLYRQLTGELFF.

V is TRBV19 and J is TRBJ2-1; 8 bases align to TRBD2. The V segment lost 10 bases and the J segment 3 bases; nucleotides outside the gene matches: 8. This CDR3 has 14 amino acids. The V gene's germline CDR1 is LNHDA and CDR2 SQIVND (reference sequence). The CDR3 protein is CATQAGADYNEQFF. The CDR3, as DNA: TGTGCCACCCAAGCGGGAGCCGACTACAATGAGCAGTTCTTC.

The J gene is TRBJ2-5, the V gene TRBV5-1; a possible D gene is TRBD2 (6 bases). Trimming took 0 bases from V and 1 from J, leaving 10 bases between them. The germline CDR1 and CDR2 sequences are SGHRS and YFSETQ. The CDR3 is 15 amino acids. CDR3 residues: CASSLAAGSQETQYF. The CDR3 DNA sequence: TGCGCCAGCAGCTTGGCCGCCGGGAGCCAAGAGACCCAGTACTTC.

For the CDR3, the DNA is TGCGCCAGCAGTAGGGGGGGCTCCTACGAGCAGTACTTC. Residues: CASSRGGSYEQYF. This chain uses TRBV5-1 with TRBJ2-7; TRBD2 is a possible D gene (7 bases). V dropped 5 bases and J dropped 0 bases, with 9 bases sitting between them. The V gene's germline CDR1 is SGHRS and CDR2 YFSETQ. The CDR3 has 13 residues.

V gene TRBV10-3 combines with J gene TRBJ1-5, with 10 bases aligning to TRBD1. CDR1 and CDR2 (germline): ENHRY, SYGVKD. The ends lost 8 bases at V and 0 bases at J; junction bases unmatched: 7. This CDR3 comprises 16 residues. For the CDR3, the DNA is TGTGCCATCGCCCCCGGGACAGGGGATAGCAATCAGCCCCAGCATTTT. Amino acids: CAIAPGTGDSNQPQHF.

The count of this clone is one. This chain connects TRBV9 to TRBJ2-2; 12 positions agree with TRBD2. The ends lost 4 bases at V and 7 bases at J; junction bases unmatched: 8. CDR1 is SGDLS and CDR2 is YYNGEE in the germline V gene. This CDR3 has 16 amino acids. This CDR3 reads CASSPPSGRALGELFF. The CDR3 DNA reads TGTGCCAGCAGCCCACCTAGCGGGAGGGCCCTCGGGGAGCTGTTTTTT. The whole variable domain, filled in from reference TRBV9 and TRBJ2-2, reads DSGVTQTPKHLITATGQRVTLRCSPRSGDLSVYWYQQSLDQGLQFLIQYYNGEERAKGNILERFSAQQFPDLHSELNLSSLELGDSALYFCASSPPSGRALGELFFGEGSRLTVL.

The rearrangement links TRBV9 to TRBJ1-2; 9 bases agree with TRBD1. V shed 4 bases, J shed 4 bases, and the junction held 8 bases outside the gene matches. Germline CDR1 SGDLS, CDR2 YYNGEE. The CDR3 is made up of 15 amino acids. The CDR3 here is CASSPGTGSIYGYTF. As DNA, the CDR3 is TGTGCCAGCAGCCCCGGGACAGGGTCTATCTATGGCTACACCTTC.

The rearrangement joins TRBV6-5 to TRBJ1-2; possible D gene TRBD1, 6 bases. This CDR3 has 13 amino acids. CDR1 and CDR2 (germline): MNHEY, SVGAGI. V lost 6 bases, J lost 5 bases, and 13 bases lay in between. DNA for the CDR3: TGTGCCAGCAGCTTCGACAGGCTTTATGGCTACACCTTC. Its protein product is CASSFDRLYGYTF.

The chain couples TRBV11-2 to TRBJ2-7; 7 nucleotides line up with TRBD2. Unmatched junction bases numbered 10, after V lost 5 bases and J lost 3 bases. This CDR3 contains 15 residues. CDR1 SGHAT and CDR2 FQNNGV come from the germline V gene. As DNA, the CDR3 is TGTGCCAGCAGCGCGACCGGGACTAATATCTACGAGCAGTACTTC. This gives the protein CASSATGTNIYEQYF.

The DNA for the CDR3 is TGTGCCAGCAGCTTGATGGCACCTGGGGCCAACGTCCTGACTTTC. Amino acids: CASSLMAPGANVLTF. V usage is TRBV7-8 and J usage is TRBJ2-6; D unresolved. Trimming stripped 3 bases from V and 2 bases from J, with 8 bases between. Germline V gene sequence: CDR1 SGHVS, CDR2 FQNEAQ. The length of the CDR3 is 15 residues.

The chain links TRBV18 to TRBJ2-2; TRBD2 is a possible D gene (5 bases). V was clipped by 4 bases and J by 3 bases, with 21 bases between them. The CDR3 totals 18 residues. Germline V CDR1 and CDR2: KGHSH, LQKENI. CDR3: CASSRLFEREIDTGELFF. The DNA of the CDR3 is TGTGCCAGCTCACGTCTCTTTGAGAGGGAGATTGACACCGGGGAGCTGTTTTTT.

This clone was observed a few times. The chain is built from TRBV6-1 and TRBJ1-2; tentative D call: TRBD1 (5 bases). V lost 1 base and J lost 8, with 11 bases in between. Germline lookup yields CDR1 MNHNS and CDR2 SASEGT. CDR3 length: 13 amino acids. In nucleotides, the CDR3 is TGTGCCAGCAGTGAAGACAGGCTAGACGGCTACACCTTC. Encoded protein: CASSEDRLDGYTF.

The chain employs TRBV2 and TRBJ1-5; maybe TRBD1 (5 bases). This CDR3 contains 13 residues. Germline CDR1 is SNHLY and CDR2 is FYNNEI. V was cut by 6 bases and J by 5 bases, with 11 bases left in between. The CDR3, as DNA: TGTGCCAGCAGGGGGCTAGTGGATCAGCCCCAGCATTTT. This gives the protein CASRGLVDQPQHF. The full variable domain, rest sourced from reference TRBV2 and TRBJ1-5, is EPEVTQTPSHQVTQMGQEVILRCVPISNHLYFYWYRQILGQKVEFLVSFYNNEISEKSEIFDDQFSVERPDGSNFTLKIRSTKLEDSAMYFCASRGLVDQPQHFGDGTRLSIL.

This chain joins TRBV24-1 and TRBJ2-1, with 14 bases identical to TRBD2. The CDR3 sequence is 17 residues long. J lost 3 bases, V lost 4 bases, and 4 bases had no gene match. Looked up from germline, CDR1 is KGHDR and CDR2 is SFDVKD. The DNA of the CDR3 is TGTGCCACCAGTGACCGGGGGACTAGCGGGAGCTACAATGAGCAGTTCTTC. This encodes CATSDRGTSGSYNEQFF.

V gene TRBV18 combines with J gene TRBJ2-7, with 9 bases matching TRBD2. This CDR3 region has 16 residues. Germline V gives CDR1 KGHSH, CDR2 LQKENI. Germline trimming cut 3 bases from V and 6 bases from J; bases unmatched to any gene: 12. CDR3 sequence reads: CASSPRVGSGSIEQYF. CDR3 coding DNA: TGTGCCAGCTCACCGAGGGTAGGTAGCGGGAGCATCGAGCAGTACTTC. Full variable domain (remainder filled in from reference TRBV18 and TRBJ2-7): NAGVMQNPRHLVRRRGQEARLRCSPMKGHSHVYWYRQLPEEGLKFMVYLQKENIIDESGMPKERFSAEFPKEGPSILRIQQVVRGDSAAYFCASSPRVGSGSIEQYFGPGTRLTVT.